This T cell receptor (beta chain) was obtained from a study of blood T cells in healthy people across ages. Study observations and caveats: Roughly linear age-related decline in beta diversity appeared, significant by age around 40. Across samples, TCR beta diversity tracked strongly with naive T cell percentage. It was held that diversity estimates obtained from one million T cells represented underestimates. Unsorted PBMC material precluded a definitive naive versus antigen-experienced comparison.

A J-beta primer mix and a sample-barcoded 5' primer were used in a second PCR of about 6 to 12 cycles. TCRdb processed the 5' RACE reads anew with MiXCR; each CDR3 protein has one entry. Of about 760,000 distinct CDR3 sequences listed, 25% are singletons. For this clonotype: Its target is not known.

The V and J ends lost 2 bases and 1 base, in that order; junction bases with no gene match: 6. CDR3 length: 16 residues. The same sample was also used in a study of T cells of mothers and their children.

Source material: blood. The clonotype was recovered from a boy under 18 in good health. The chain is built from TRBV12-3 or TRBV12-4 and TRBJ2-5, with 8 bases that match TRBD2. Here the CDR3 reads CASSLLRGDRQETQYF. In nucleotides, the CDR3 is TGTGCCAGCAGTTTATTGCGGGGGGACCGCCAAGAGACCCAGTACTTC.